This TCR beta chain was obtained from a study of blood T cells in healthy people across ages. Study-level results: Naive and antigen-experienced cells were not separated, limiting conclusive comparison. Possibly, changes in expanded clonotypes were confounded because donor CMV status was unknown. While age rose, TCR beta diversity per million T cells dropped in a roughly linear way.

J gave up 1 base and V 3 bases, and 3 bases lay outside the gene matches. Germline CDR1 reads SGDLS; CDR2 reads YYNGEE. The CDR3 extends over 14 amino acids. PCR was performed a second time for roughly 6 to 12 cycles using a sample-barcoded 5' primer and a J-beta primer mix. Every sample gave at least 2.5 million paired-end reads containing CDR3. One entry per CDR3 protein results from TCRdb running MiXCR on the 5' RACE reads. The table lists about 1.7 million distinct CDR3 sequences, 28% of them singletons. For this clonotype: The antigen remains unidentified.

The chain links TRBV9 to TRBJ1-1; TRBD1 aligns across 7 bases. The TCR was taken from a woman aged 25 to 39 in good health. Sequenced input: blood. The CDR3 DNA follows: TGTGCCAGCAGCGGGACAGGAAAGAACACTGAAGCTTTCTTT. This gives the protein CASSGTGKNTEAFF.